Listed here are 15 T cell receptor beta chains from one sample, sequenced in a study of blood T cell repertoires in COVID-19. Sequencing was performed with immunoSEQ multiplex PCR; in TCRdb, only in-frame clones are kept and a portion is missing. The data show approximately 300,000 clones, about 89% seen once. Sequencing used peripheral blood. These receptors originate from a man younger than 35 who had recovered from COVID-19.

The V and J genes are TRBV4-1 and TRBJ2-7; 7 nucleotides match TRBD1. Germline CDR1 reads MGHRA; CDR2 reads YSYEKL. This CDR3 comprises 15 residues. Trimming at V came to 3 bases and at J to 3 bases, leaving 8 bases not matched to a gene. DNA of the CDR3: TGCGCCAGCAGCCAGATCCAGGGGGTTGGCTACGAGCAGTACTTC. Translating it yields CASSQIQGVGYEQYF.

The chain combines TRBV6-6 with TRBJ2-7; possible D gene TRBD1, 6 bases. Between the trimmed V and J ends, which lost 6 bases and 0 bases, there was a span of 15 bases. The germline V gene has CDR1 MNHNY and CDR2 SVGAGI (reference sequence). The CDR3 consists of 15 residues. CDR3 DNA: TGTGCCAGCAGATCGCCGGACAGCCCCTCCTACGAGCAGTACTTC. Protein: CASRSPDSPSYEQYF.

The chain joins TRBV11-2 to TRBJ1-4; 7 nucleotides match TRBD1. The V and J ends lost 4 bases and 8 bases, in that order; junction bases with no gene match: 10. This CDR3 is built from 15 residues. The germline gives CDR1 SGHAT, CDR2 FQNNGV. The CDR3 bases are TGTGCCAGCAGCTCCGTAGGGGGCGTTGGCGAAAAACTGTTTTTT. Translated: CASSSVGGVGEKLFF.

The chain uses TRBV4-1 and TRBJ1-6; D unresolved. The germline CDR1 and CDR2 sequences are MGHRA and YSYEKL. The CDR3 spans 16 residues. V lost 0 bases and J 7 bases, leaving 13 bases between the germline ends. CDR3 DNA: TGCGCCAGCAGCCAAGACCCCAATCAGTGGAATTCACCCCTCCACTTT. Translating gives CASSQDPNQWNSPLHF.

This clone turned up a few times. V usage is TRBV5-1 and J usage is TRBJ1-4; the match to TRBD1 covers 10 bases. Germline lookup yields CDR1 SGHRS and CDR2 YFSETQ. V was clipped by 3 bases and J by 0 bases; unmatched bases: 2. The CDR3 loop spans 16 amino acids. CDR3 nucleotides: TGCGCCAGCAGCTCCGGGACAGGGGCAACTAATGAAAAACTGTTTTTT. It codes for CASSSGTGATNEKLFF.

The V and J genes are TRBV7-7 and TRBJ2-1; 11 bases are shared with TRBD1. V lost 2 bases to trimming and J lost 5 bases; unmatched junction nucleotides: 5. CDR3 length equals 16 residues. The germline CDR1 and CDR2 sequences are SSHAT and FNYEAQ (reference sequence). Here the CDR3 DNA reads TGTGCCAGCAGCTTAAGCGGACAGGGGGCTAACAATGAGCAGTTCTTC. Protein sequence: CASSLSGQGANNEQFF.

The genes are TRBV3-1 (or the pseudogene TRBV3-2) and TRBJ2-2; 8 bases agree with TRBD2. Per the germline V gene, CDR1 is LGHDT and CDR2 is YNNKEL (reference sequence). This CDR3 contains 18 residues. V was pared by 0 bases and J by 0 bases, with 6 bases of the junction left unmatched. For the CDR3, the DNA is TGTGCCAGCAGCCAAGATTACGGGGGGGGCCCGAACACCGGGGAGCTGTTTTTT. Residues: CASSQDYGGGPNTGELFF.

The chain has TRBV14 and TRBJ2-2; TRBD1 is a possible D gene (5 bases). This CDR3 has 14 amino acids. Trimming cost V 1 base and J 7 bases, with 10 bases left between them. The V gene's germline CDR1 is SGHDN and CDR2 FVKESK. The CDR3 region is CASSQVQGFGELFF. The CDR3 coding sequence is TGTGCCAGCAGCCAAGTTCAGGGTTTCGGGGAGCTGTTTTTT. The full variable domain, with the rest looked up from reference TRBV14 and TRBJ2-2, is EAGVTQFPSHSVIEKGQTVTLRCDPISGHDNLYWYRRVMGKEIKFLLHFVKESKQDESGMPNNRFLAERTGGTYSTLKVQPAELEDSGVYFCASSQVQGFGELFFGEGSRLTVL.

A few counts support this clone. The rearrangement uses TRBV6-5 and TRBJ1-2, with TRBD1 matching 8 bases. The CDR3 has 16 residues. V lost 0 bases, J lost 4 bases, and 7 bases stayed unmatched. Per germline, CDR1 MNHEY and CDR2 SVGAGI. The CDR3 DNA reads TGTGCCAGCAGTTACTCGGGGTCAGGGGGCGCCTATGGCTACACCTTC. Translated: CASSYSGSGGAYGYTF.

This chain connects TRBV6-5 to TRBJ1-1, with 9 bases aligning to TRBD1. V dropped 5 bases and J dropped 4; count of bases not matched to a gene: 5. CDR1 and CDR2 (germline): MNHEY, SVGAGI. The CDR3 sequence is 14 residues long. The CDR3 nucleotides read TGTGCCAGCAGTCCACAGGGGGCAGTCACTGAAGCTTTCTTT. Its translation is CASSPQGAVTEAFF.

This CDR3 reads CASSTRDRRYNEQFF. The DNA of the CDR3 is TGTGCCAGTAGTACCCGGGACAGGCGATACAATGAGCAGTTCTTC. The V call is TRBV19, the J call TRBJ2-1; 8 nucleotides match TRBD1. This CDR3 is built from 15 residues. With 4 bases clipped from V and 4 bases from J, the junction kept 6 bases outside the gene matches. From germline, CDR1 is LNHDA and CDR2 SQIVND (reference sequence).

DNA for the CDR3: TGTGCCAGCAGCCACGGGGAGGCCAAAAACATTCAGTACTTC. As protein: CASSHGEAKNIQYF. The rearrangement links TRBV5-4 to TRBJ2-4, with D perhaps matching TRBD2 (5 bases). The ends were cut back, 4 bases at V and 1 base at J, with 9 bases in the middle. From germline, CDR1 is SGHNT and CDR2 YYREEE (reference sequence). This CDR3 comprises 14 residues.

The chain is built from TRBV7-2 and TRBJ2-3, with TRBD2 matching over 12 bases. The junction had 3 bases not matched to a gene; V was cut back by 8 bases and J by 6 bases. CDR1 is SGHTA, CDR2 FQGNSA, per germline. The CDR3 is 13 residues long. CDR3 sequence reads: CASGLAGTDTQYF. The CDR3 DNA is TGTGCCAGCGGACTAGCGGGGACCGATACGCAGTATTTT.

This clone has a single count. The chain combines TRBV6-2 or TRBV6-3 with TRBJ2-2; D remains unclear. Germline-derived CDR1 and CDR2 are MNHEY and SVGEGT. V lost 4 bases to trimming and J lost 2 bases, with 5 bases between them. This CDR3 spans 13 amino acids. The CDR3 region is CASSSINTGELFF. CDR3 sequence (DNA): TGTGCCAGCAGTTCTATAAACACCGGGGAGCTGTTTTTT.

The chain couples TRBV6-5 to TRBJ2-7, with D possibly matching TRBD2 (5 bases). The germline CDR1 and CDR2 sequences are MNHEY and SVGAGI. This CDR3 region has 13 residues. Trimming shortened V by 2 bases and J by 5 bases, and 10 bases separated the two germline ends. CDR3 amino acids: CASSYRRNHEQYF. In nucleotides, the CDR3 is TGTGCCAGCAGTTACAGGAGGAATCACGAGCAGTACTTC.